This T cell receptor (beta chain) was sequenced for a study of neoadjuvant anti-PD-1 for oral cavity cancer. Study-wide context: Patients without progression got a fourth dose around day 43.

This clone turned up a few times. This CDR3 has 14 residues. V lost 4 bases, J lost 5 bases, and 15 bases lay in between. Germline V gene data show CDR1 as SGHRS and CDR2 as YFSETQ. Libraries were prepared by immunoSEQ multiplex PCR; TCRdb keeps only in-frame clonotypes and omits some of them. This sample has about 14,000 clones; about 76% occur once, and the top ten carry around 3%. The time point here: after neoadjuvant nivolumab, at surgical resection. These newly diagnosed stage II-IVA oral cavity squamous cell carcinoma patients had no prior systemic or radiation treatment. The source of this sequence is a person aged 35 to 85 with oral cavity squamous cell carcinoma. Sequenced here: PBMCs, sampled after nivolumab (anti-PD-1) treatment. The chain carries TRBV5-1 and TRBJ2-5; no clear D. Here the CDR3 reads CASSLQIIGETQYF. The DNA for the CDR3 is TGCGCCAGCAGCCTCCAGATAATTGGGGAGACCCAGTACTTC.